This TCR beta chain is drawn from a study of CD8+CD57+ T cells in acquired aplastic anemia. Ten or more counts support this clonotype. As yet, its antigen is unknown. Study-wide results and limits: The same twenty-nine CD8+ CDR3 sequences occurred in patients and in controls.

Individuals selected for sequencing had exhibited CD8+CD57+ cell expansion on flow cytometry. The blood sampling took place in patients who had so far received no therapy. Both TCR beta VDJ combination and CDR3 sequence profiling were carried out. Genomic DNA was the template for this profiling. TCRdb fed the reads into MiXCR, producing one record per CDR3 protein. The sample has about 150,000 distinct CDR3 sequences; roughly 45% are singletons. Input material: sorted CD4+, CD8+, or CD8+CD57+ T cells (not recorded which) from PBMCs. The receptor's source is a human donor with aplastic anemia.

The CDR3 DNA reads as TGCGCCAGCAGCCAACTGACAGAAAGCTCCTATAATTCACCCCTCCACTTT. Amino acids: CASSQLTESSYNSPLHF. The rearrangement links TRBV4-3 to TRBJ1-6; D is possibly TRBD1 (5 bases). The germline CDR1 and CDR2 sequences are LGHNA and YSLEER. This CDR3 has 17 residues. V was trimmed by 2 bases and J by 0 bases, leaving 11 bases between them.